The sequence of this T cell receptor (beta chain) was determined in a study of beta chain features in type 1 diabetes. General study results and limits: TCRB CDR3 length was moderately but significantly reduced in all four CD4+ subsets of Type 1 diabetes patients. Insertions were fewer and deletions more numerous at VDJ junctions in type 1 diabetes patients. A cDNA-based sequencing approach could over-represent cells with high TCR expression.

This clone was picked up a small number of times. Its matching antigen is unknown. Looked up from germline, CDR1 is LNHDA and CDR2 is SQIVND (reference sequence). The germline V and J ends were trimmed by 6 bases and 4 bases, with 15 bases remaining between them. The CDR3 loop spans 15 amino acids. The isolated RNA, all of it, was reverse transcribed, so expressed TCRB transcripts were what got sequenced. Profiling relied on immunoSEQ multiplex PCR, and the TCRdb table lists in-frame clones only, not all of them. The sample holds around 710,000 clones, around 12% seen once. The material sequenced was naive CD4+ T cells from blood. This clonotype was obtained from a man aged 25-45 years with type 1 diabetes. The V and J genes are TRBV19 and TRBJ2-2, with D possibly TRBD2 on 6 matching bases. DNA for the CDR3: TGTGCCAGTAGCCCCCCGGGACTCCGCACCGGGGAGCTGTTTTTT. Its translation is CASSPPGLRTGELFF. Complete variable domain (other parts from reference TRBV19 and TRBJ2-2): DGGITQSPKYLFRKEGQNVTLSCEQNLNHDAMYWYRQDPGQGLRLIYYSQIVNDFQKGDIAEGYSVSREKKESFPLTVTSAQKNPTAFYLCASSPPGLRTGELFFGEGSRLTVL.